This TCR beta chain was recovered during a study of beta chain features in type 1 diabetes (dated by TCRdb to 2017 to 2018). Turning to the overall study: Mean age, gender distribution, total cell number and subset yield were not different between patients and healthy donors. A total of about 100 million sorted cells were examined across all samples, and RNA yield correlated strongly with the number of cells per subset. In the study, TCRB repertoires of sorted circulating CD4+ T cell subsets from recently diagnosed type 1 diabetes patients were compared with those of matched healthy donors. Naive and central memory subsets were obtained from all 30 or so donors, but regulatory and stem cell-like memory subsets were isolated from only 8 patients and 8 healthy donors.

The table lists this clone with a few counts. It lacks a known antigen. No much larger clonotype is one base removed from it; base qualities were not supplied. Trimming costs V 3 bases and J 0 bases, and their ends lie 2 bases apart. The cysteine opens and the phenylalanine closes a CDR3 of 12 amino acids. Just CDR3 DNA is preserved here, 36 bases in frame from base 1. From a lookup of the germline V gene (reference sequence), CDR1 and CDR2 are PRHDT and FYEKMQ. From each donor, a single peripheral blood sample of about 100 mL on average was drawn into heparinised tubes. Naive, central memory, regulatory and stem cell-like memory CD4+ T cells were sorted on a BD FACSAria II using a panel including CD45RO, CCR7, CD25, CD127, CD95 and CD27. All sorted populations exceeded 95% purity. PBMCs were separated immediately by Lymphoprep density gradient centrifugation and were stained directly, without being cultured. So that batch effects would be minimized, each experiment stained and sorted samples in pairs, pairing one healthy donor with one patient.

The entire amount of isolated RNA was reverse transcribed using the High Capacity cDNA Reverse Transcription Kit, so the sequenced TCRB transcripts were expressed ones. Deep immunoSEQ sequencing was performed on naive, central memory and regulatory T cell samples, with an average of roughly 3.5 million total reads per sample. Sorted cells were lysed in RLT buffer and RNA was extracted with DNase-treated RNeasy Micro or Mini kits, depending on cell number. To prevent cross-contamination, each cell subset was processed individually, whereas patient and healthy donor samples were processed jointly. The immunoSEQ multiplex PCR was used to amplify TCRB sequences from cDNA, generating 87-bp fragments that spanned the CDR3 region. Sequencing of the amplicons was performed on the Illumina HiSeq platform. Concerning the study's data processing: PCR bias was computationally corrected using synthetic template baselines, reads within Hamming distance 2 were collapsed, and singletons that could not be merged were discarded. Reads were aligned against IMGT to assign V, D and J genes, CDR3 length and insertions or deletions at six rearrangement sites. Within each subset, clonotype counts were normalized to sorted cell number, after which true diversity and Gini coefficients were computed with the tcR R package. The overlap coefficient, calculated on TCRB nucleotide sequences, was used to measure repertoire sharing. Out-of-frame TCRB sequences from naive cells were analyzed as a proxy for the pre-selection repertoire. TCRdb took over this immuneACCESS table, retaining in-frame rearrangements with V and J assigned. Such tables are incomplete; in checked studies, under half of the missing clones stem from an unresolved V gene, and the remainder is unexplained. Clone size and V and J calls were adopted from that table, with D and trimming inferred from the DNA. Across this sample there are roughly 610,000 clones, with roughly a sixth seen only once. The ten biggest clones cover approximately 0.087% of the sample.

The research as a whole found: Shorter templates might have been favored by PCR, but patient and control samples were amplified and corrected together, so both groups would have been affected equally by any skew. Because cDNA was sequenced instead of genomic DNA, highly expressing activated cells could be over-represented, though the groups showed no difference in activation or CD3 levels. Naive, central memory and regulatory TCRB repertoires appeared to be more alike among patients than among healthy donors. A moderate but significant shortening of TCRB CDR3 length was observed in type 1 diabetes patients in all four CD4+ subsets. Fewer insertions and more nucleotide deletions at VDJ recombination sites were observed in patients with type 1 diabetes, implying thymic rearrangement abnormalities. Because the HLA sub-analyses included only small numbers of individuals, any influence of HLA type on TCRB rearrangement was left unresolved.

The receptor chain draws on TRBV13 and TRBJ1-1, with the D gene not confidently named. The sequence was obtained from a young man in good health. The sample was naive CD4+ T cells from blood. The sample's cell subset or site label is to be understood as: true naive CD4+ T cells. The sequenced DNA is TGTGCCAGCAGCTTGTTGAACACTGAAGCTTTCTTT. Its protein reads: CASSLLNTEAFF. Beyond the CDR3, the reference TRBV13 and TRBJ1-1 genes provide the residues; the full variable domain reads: AAGVIQSPRHLIKEKRETATLKCYPIPRHDTVYWYQQGPGQDPQFLISFYEKMQSDKGSIPDRFSAQQFSDYHSELNMSSLELGDSALYFCASSLLNTEAFFGQGTRLTVV.